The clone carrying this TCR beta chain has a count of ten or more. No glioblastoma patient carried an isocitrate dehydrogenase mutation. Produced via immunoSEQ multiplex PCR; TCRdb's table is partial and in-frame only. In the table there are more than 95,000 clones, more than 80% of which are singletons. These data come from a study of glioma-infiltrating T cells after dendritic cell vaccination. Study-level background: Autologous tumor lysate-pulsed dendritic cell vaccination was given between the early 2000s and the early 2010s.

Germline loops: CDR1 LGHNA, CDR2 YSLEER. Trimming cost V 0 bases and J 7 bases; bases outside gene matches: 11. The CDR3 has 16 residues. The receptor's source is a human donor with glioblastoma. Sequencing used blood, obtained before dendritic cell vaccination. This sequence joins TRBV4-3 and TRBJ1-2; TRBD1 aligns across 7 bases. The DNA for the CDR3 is TGCGCCAGCAGCCAAGATCGAGGACAGGCAAAGGGTGGCTACACCTTC. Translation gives CASSQDRGQAKGGYTF.